The 3 T cell receptor beta chains listed next were all sequenced from one sample in a study of T-cell memory formation after mild COVID-19. TCRdb reanalysed the 5' RACE reads using MiXCR and keeps one entry per CDR3 protein. This table has about 84,000 distinct CDR3 sequences, approximately 15% appearing once. The sample consisted of PBMCs or a T cell subset sorted from them (not recorded which). These receptors were taken from an adult woman who had mild COVID-19 (a few samples of this study predate the infection). Cell type and time point are not known.

This clonotype was observed a few times. The chain links TRBV20-1 to TRBJ2-7, with a weak D call TRBD2 (5 bases). This CDR3 contains 13 residues. Trimming removed 6 bases at V and 1 base at J, with 13 bases between. CDR1 DFQATT and CDR2 SNEGSKA come from the germline V gene (reference sequence). CDR3 in amino acids: CSARGAPSYEQYF. The CDR3 region has the DNA TGCAGTGCCCGGGGTGCTCCTTCCTACGAGCAGTACTTC.

The chain recombines TRBV9 with TRBJ2-7; D may correspond to TRBD1 or TRBD2 (5 bases each). CDR3 length equals 16 residues. Trimming shortened V by 0 bases and J by 0 bases, and 13 bases separated the two germline ends. The germline V gene has CDR1 SGDLS and CDR2 YYNGEE. CDR3 DNA: TGTGCCAGCAGCGTAGGGGACGTTGGGAGCTCCTACGAGCAGTACTTC. This translates into CASSVGDVGSSYEQYF.

The rearrangement uses TRBV20-1 and TRBJ2-1; weak D call: TRBD2 (6 bases). Germline CDR1 is DFQATT and CDR2 is SNEGSKA (reference sequence). This CDR3 is 13 amino acids long. V lost 6 bases to trimming and J lost 8 bases, with 17 bases between them. For the CDR3, the DNA is TGCAGTGCACGTTCCGGGAGCCTCGATGAGCAGTTCTTC. Its protein product is CSARSGSLDEQFF.